The source of this T cell receptor (beta chain) is a study of T cell responses to AZD1222 COVID-19 vaccine. Findings and limits, study-wide: CD4 TCRs associated with vaccination spanned spike, dominating at 160-218 and 743-854. Among the donors, most were white British and more were female, and clonal diversity was possibly underestimated. There were repertoire samples only from the period after the peak T cell response.

Both about-4-week and about-12-week second-dose recipients were combined. Here immunoSEQ multiplex PCR was the method, and the copy in TCRdb shows in-frame clones only, minus some. Of fewer than 130,000 clones detected, 70% to 90% appear once; the ten largest clones hold about 2.5%. The V gene end was trimmed by 4 bases and the J gene end by 1 base; junction bases not matched to a gene: 1. This CDR3 spans 15 amino acids. Germline-derived CDR1 and CDR2 are PRHDT and FYEKMQ (reference sequence). Note on this clone: Its specificity is unknown.

The chain carries TRBV13 and TRBJ2-5; 12 positions agree with TRBD2. This clonotype was sampled from an adult who received the AZD1222 COVID-19 vaccine. The sequencing here drew on peripheral blood, taken 28 days after the second AZD1222 dose. The CDR3 coding sequence is TGTGCCAGCAGCTCGGGACTAGCGGGCCAAGAGACCCAGTACTTC. Its protein product is CASSSGLAGQETQYF.